These 19 T cell receptor beta chains share one sample of origin, sequenced in a study of Graves' ophthalmopathy and Graves' hyperthyroidism. RNA transcripts were the template, and TCR beta CDR3 regions were amplified from them. HTBI primers served in a first-round RT-PCR, which a second-round multiplex PCR followed. TCRdb independently ran MiXCR on the multiplex PCR reads; one entry per CDR3 protein. Among roughly 400,000 distinct CDR3 sequences listed, approximately 20% were seen once. The specimen was peripheral blood. These receptors were collected from a woman under 30 with Graves' ophthalmopathy.

The chain is built from TRBV28 and TRBJ1-1; D gene unclear. CDR1 and CDR2 from the germline V gene are MDHEN and SYDVKM. Trimming took 3 bases from V and 6 from J, leaving 11 bases between them. The CDR3 runs 13 residues. Here the CDR3 DNA reads TGTGCCAGCAGTTTTTGGTGGCACGCTGAAGCTTTCTTT. This translates into CASSFWWHAEAFF.

This clonotype has at least ten counts. CDR3 region: CASSQNGGWETQYF. The CDR3, as DNA: TGTGCCAGTAGCCAAAACGGCGGTTGGGAGACCCAGTACTTC. The gene calls are TRBV19 and TRBJ2-5; D unclear. The V gene's germline CDR1 is LNHDA and CDR2 SQIVND (reference sequence). Trimming cost V 6 bases and J 5 bases, with 16 bases left between them. The CDR3 has 14 amino acids.

Ten or more counts support this clonotype. The CDR3 DNA is TGTGCCAGCAGTTTATTCACAGGGAGGTCTGAAGCTTTCTTT. Translated, it gives CASSLFTGRSEAFF. The chain recombines TRBV12-3 or TRBV12-4 with TRBJ1-1, with a tentative D call TRBD1 (6 bases). The CDR3 spans 14 residues. The ends were cut back, 2 bases at V and 6 bases at J, with 13 bases in the middle.

This clonotype has a count of ten or more. The chain links TRBV6-5 to TRBJ1-4; TRBD1 agrees at 7 bases. This CDR3 is 14 amino acids long. The germline CDR1 and CDR2 sequences are MNHEY and SVGAGI. The ends lost 2 bases at V and 6 bases at J; junction bases unmatched: 3. The CDR3 DNA sequence: TGTGCCAGCAGTTACGGGCAGGGGGATGAAAAACTGTTTTTT. Encoded protein: CASSYGQGDEKLFF.

This clonotype has just a few counts. CDR3 coding DNA: TGTGCCAGCAGTCTCACGCAAGGGACAGCGGGTGGCTACACCTTC. It encodes CASSLTQGTAGGYTF. The rearrangement uses TRBV6-1 and TRBJ1-2, with TRBD1 identical over 7 bases. The CDR3 is 15 amino acids. The germline V gene encodes CDR1 MNHNS and CDR2 SASEGT. Trimming took 5 bases from V and 7 from J; bases not matched to a gene: 13.

At least ten counts were recorded for this clonotype. The rearrangement links TRBV6-1 to TRBJ1-3; the D gene is possibly TRBD1 (5 bases). This CDR3 contains 13 residues. CDR1 is MNHNS, CDR2 SASEGT, per germline. Trimming pared 8 bases from V and 10 bases from J, leaving 18 bases between. CDR3 nucleotides: TGTGCCAGCTCTCCAAGGCAGGGTTTGACCATATATTTT. It codes for CASSPRQGLTIYF.

This clonotype was found many times. V and J are TRBV6-1 and TRBJ1-6; D call uncertain. Germline CDR1 and CDR2: MNHNS and SASEGT. CDR3 length equals 14 residues. Deletions cut 8 bases from V and 6 bases from J, with 14 bases between. The chain's CDR3 is CASSDGRSNSPLHF. CDR3 DNA sequence: TGTGCCAGCTCCGACGGGCGGAGTAATTCACCCCTCCACTTT.

The V call is TRBV5-1, the J call TRBJ2-5; TRBD1 agrees at 8 bases. Germline V gene data show CDR1 as SGHRS and CDR2 as YFSETQ. The length of the CDR3 is 15 residues. J gave up 5 bases and V 2 bases, and 8 bases lay outside the gene matches. The CDR3: CASSFVTGERETQYF. Here the CDR3 DNA reads TGCGCCAGCAGCTTCGTGACAGGGGAGAGGGAGACCCAGTACTTC.

This clonotype was found many times. The CDR3 spells CASSLGGSPFKETQYF. DNA of the CDR3: TGTGCCAGCAGCTTAGGAGGCTCCCCCTTTAAAGAGACCCAGTACTTC. The chain couples TRBV7-2 to TRBJ2-5; no firm D call. CDR3 size: 16 residues. Trimming pared 1 base from V and 3 bases from J, leaving 15 bases between. Germline CDR1 reads SGHTA; CDR2 reads FQGNSA.

This clonotype was recorded many times. The rearrangement joins TRBV20-1 to TRBJ2-5; D is unresolved. Germline V gene lookup returns CDR1 DFQATT and CDR2 SNEGSKA (reference sequence). The CDR3 loop spans 13 amino acids. V lost 5 bases and J 5 bases, leaving 15 bases between the germline ends. In nucleotides, the CDR3 is TGCAGTGCTGCCGACACGGTTACCGAGACCCAGTACTTC. Translation: CSAADTVTETQYF.

The V gene is TRBV28, the J gene TRBJ2-5; D unclear. The germline V gene encodes CDR1 MDHEN and CDR2 SYDVKM. V lost 7 bases and J lost 1, with 16 bases in between. The CDR3 is 15 residues long. The CDR3 coding sequence is TGTGCCAGCACCACAACCCTCGGTACCCAAGAGACCCAGTACTTC. This sequence encodes CASTTTLGTQETQYF.

The sample holds one count of this clonotype. V gene TRBV6-5 combines with J gene TRBJ2-1; no clear D gene. The V end lost 4 bases, the J end lost 5 bases, and 12 bases lay between the germline ends. CDR1 is MNHEY, CDR2 SVGAGI, per germline. The CDR3 has 14 amino acids. The CDR3 reads CASSWDFRDNEQFF. The DNA for the CDR3 is TGTGCCAGCAGTTGGGATTTTAGGGACAATGAGCAGTTCTTC.

The rearrangement uses TRBV4-2 and TRBJ1-5, with D unclear. There are 12 residues in the CDR3. From germline, CDR1 is LGHNA and CDR2 YNFKEQ. V was trimmed by 0 bases and J by 6 bases, leaving 3 bases between them. CDR3 in amino acids: CASSQDSQPQHF. CDR3 coding DNA: TGTGCCAGCAGCCAAGATTCTCAGCCCCAGCATTTT.

The gene calls are TRBV13 and TRBJ1-1; 9 nucleotides agree with TRBD1. The CDR3 consists of 13 residues. Germline trimming cut 4 bases from V and 7 bases from J; bases unmatched to any gene: 4. Germline V CDR1 and CDR2: PRHDT, FYEKMQ (reference sequence). CDR3 nucleotide sequence: TGTGCCAGCAGCTCGGGGGACAGGGTTGAAGCTTTCTTT. Amino acids: CASSSGDRVEAFF.

This clonotype was observed many times. V and J are TRBV20-1 and TRBJ1-2; D possibly corresponds to TRBD1 (5 bases). CDR1 is DFQATT, CDR2 SNEGSKA, per germline (reference sequence). This CDR3 contains 14 residues. V lost 3 bases to trimming and J lost 0 bases, with 11 bases between them. The CDR3 protein is CSARDSGANYGYTF. The CDR3 DNA is TGCAGTGCTAGGGACTCGGGGGCTAACTATGGCTACACCTTC.

This clonotype was recorded at least ten times. The genes are TRBV6-4 and TRBJ2-2, with 7 positions matching TRBD1. Germline trimming cut 5 bases from V and 0 bases from J; bases unmatched to any gene: 9. From germline, CDR1 is MRHNA and CDR2 SNTAGT. This CDR3 contains 17 residues. CDR3 coding DNA: TGTGCCAGCAGTCCGACAGGGAGACACGCGAACACCGGGGAGCTGTTTTTT. It codes for CASSPTGRHANTGELFF.

The gene calls are TRBV9 and TRBJ1-3; possibly TRBD1 for D (5 bases). V lost 4 bases and J lost 0, with 17 bases in between. From germline, CDR1 is SGDLS and CDR2 YYNGEE. The CDR3 contains 17 residues. The DNA of the CDR3 is TGTGCCAGCAGCCTAAAAGGGACCGCTGTCTCTGGAAACACCATATATTTT. Translation: CASSLKGTAVSGNTIYF.

The V and J genes are TRBV6-2 or TRBV6-3 and TRBJ2-7, with TRBD1 matching 9 bases. Germline V gives CDR1 MNHEY, CDR2 SVGEGT. The junction had 4 bases not matched to a gene; V was cut back by 9 bases and J by 4 bases. There are 12 residues in the CDR3. Here the CDR3 reads CARKDRGYEQYF. The CDR3 DNA reads as TGTGCCAGAAAGGACAGGGGTTACGAGCAGTACTTC.

The chain links TRBV15 to TRBJ2-5; no reliable D call. The V end was cut by 1 base, the J end by 1 base, with 7 bases between. The CDR3 covers 14 residues. CDR1 LNHNV and CDR2 YYDKDF come from the germline V gene (reference sequence). CDR3: CATSRVVSQETQYF. The CDR3 bases are TGTGCCACCAGCAGAGTCGTTAGCCAAGAGACCCAGTACTTC.